The next 13 T cell receptor beta chains were all read from a single sample in a study of T cell responses to AZD1222 COVID-19 vaccine. The table came from immunoSEQ multiplex PCR; TCRdb's copy has only in-frame clones and leaves some out. The data contain around 120,000 clones, 70% to 90% of them singletons. The input for sequencing was peripheral blood, taken on day 0 of MenACWY control vaccination. These receptors were obtained from an adult in good health.

The chain couples TRBV27 to TRBJ2-7; TRBD2 matches 11 bases. The length of the CDR3 is 16 residues. Germline trimming cut 4 bases from V and 5 bases from J; bases unmatched to any gene: 10. The germline V gene has CDR1 MNHEY and CDR2 SMNVEV (reference sequence). As DNA, the CDR3 is TGTGCCAGCAGTTCAATAGCGGGGGGGCCCCACCACGAGCAGTACTTC. It translates to CASSSIAGGPHHEQYF.

The gene calls are TRBV6-1 and TRBJ1-2; D perhaps matches TRBD1 (5 bases). V dropped 2 bases and J dropped 2 bases, with 12 bases sitting between them. This CDR3 comprises 15 residues. The germline CDR1 and CDR2 sequences are MNHNS and SASEGT. CDR3 region: CASSEQWTKNYGYTF. The CDR3 DNA reads as TGTGCCAGCAGTGAACAATGGACAAAGAACTATGGCTACACCTTC.

CDR3 bases: TGTGCCAGCAGTTCGGGGATGGGGGATACGCAGTATTTT. Amino acid sequence: CASSSGMGDTQYF. The chain combines TRBV25-1 with TRBJ2-3; a possible D gene is TRBD2 (5 bases). V lost 5 bases and J 6 bases, leaving 12 bases between the germline ends. This CDR3 comprises 13 residues. Looked up from germline, CDR1 is MGHDK and CDR2 is SYGVNS.

This chain connects TRBV11-2 to TRBJ2-1; the match to TRBD2 covers 13 bases. The junction had 11 bases not matched to a gene; V was cut back by 5 bases and J by 1 base. Looked up from germline, CDR1 is SGHAT and CDR2 is FQNNGV. This CDR3 contains 19 residues. This chain's CDR3 is CASSPELGLAGISYNEQFF. In nucleotides, the CDR3 is TGTGCCAGCAGCCCAGAGTTGGGACTAGCGGGGATATCCTACAATGAGCAGTTCTTC.

The rearrangement uses TRBV15 and TRBJ1-6; D is ambiguous. CDR3 length: 14 residues. CDR1 is LNHNV and CDR2 is YYDKDF in the germline V gene (reference sequence). Between the trimmed V and J ends, which lost 0 bases and 7 bases, there was a span of 7 bases. The CDR3 here is CATSRDGRNSPLHF. The CDR3 coding sequence is TGTGCCACCAGCAGAGATGGGAGGAATTCACCCCTCCACTTT.

The chain recombines TRBV7-8 with TRBJ2-3, with D possibly TRBD2 on 6 matching bases. V was clipped by 2 bases and J by 5 bases, with 20 bases between them. Germline V gives CDR1 SGHVS, CDR2 FQNEAQ. This CDR3 contains 17 residues. CDR3 nucleotides: TGTGCCAGCAGCTTATTCTCGAGGCGGGGTGGGGGAGATACGCAGTATTTT. Translated, it gives CASSLFSRRGGGDTQYF.

This rearrangement joins TRBV7-9 to TRBJ1-1; 8 bases are shared with TRBD1. This CDR3 contains 14 residues. V shed 6 bases, J shed 2 bases, and the junction held 5 bases outside the gene matches. Per germline, CDR1 SEHNR and CDR2 FQNEAQ (reference sequence). The CDR3 region is CASRRGQGNTEAFF. CDR3 DNA: TGTGCCAGCAGAAGAGGACAGGGTAACACTGAAGCTTTCTTT. The complete variable domain, with remaining parts taken from reference TRBV7-9 and TRBJ1-1, reads DTGVSQNPRHKITKRGQNVTFRCDPISEHNRLYWYRQTLGQGPEFLTYFQNEAQLEKSRLLSDRFSAERPKGSFSTLEIQRTEQGDSAMYLCASRRGQGNTEAFFGQGTRLTVV.

Only one count was recorded for this clone. This chain joins TRBV7-2 and TRBJ1-2; no definite D call. V lost 1 base, J lost 0 bases, and 6 bases lay in between. The CDR3 length is 14 residues. Looked up from germline, CDR1 is SGHTA and CDR2 is FQGNSA. CDR3 in DNA: TGTGCCAGCAGCTTAGGCCAGCCTAACTATGGCTACACCTTC. Protein: CASSLGQPNYGYTF.

The chain couples TRBV5-4 to TRBJ2-3; 10 positions agree with TRBD2. The germline V gene encodes CDR1 SGHNT and CDR2 YYREEE (reference sequence). The trim removed 8 bases at V and 5 bases at J, leaving 11 bases unmatched. This CDR3 is built from 15 residues. CDR3 sequence reads: CASRLAGGPGDTQYF. The CDR3 nucleotides are TGTGCCAGTAGACTAGCGGGTGGGCCCGGAGATACGCAGTATTTT.

J is TRBJ1-5 and V is TRBV7-2; D is unresolved. V was trimmed by 3 bases and J by 2 bases, leaving 11 bases between them. CDR1 is SGHTA and CDR2 is FQGNSA in the germline V gene. The CDR3 covers 15 residues. CDR3: CASSLRAVGNQPQHF. CDR3 DNA sequence: TGTGCCAGCAGCTTGCGAGCAGTGGGCAATCAGCCCCAGCATTTT.

The rearrangement uses TRBV5-1 and TRBJ1-3; TRBD1 aligns across 9 bases. CDR1 is SGHRS, CDR2 YFSETQ, per germline. The CDR3 has 17 residues. The V and J ends lost 2 bases and 7 bases, in that order; junction bases with no gene match: 13. The CDR3 loop is CASSLLTGQGIQNTIYF. Written as DNA, the CDR3 is TGCGCCAGCAGCTTACTAACGGGACAGGGAATTCAGAACACCATATATTTT.

The rearrangement uses TRBV9 and TRBJ2-6; TRBD2 matches 7 bases. V dropped 0 bases and J dropped 0; count of bases not matched to a gene: 9. The CDR3 has 19 amino acids. Germline loops: CDR1 SGDLS, CDR2 YYNGEE. The CDR3 bases are TGTGCCAGCAGCGTAGGGCAAGCGGGGACTCTCTCTGGGGCCAACGTCCTGACTTTC. This encodes CASSVGQAGTLSGANVLTF.

The chain joins TRBV15 to TRBJ2-7; D perhaps matches TRBD1 (5 bases). The V gene's germline CDR1 is LNHNV and CDR2 YYDKDF (reference sequence). Trimming took off 4 bases at V and 0 bases at J, with 16 bases between the two ends. The CDR3 covers 16 residues. In DNA, the CDR3 is TGTGCCACCAGCAAAACCCTCGACAGCTTCTCCTACGAGCAGTACTTC. Protein sequence: CATSKTLDSFSYEQYF.